This entry is about one T cell receptor (beta chain). Participant ages covered 18 to 89 years across about two dozen US areas. Recovered status applied to Cohort 3 donors who had two consecutive negative PCRs. It also applied to those with clearance or with symptom resolution. V lost 7 bases to trimming and J lost 5 bases, with 8 bases between them. The CDR3 loop spans 12 amino acids. Germline loops: CDR1 LNHDA, CDR2 SQIVND (reference sequence). Authors' processing steps: Reference gene primer amplification in the assay estimated nucleated cell counts. Clones were sequenced by immunoSEQ multiplex PCR, and TCRdb holds only the in-frame ones, with some missing. V and J calls and clone size are copied from that table; D and trimming were computed from the DNA. This sample yields about 130,000 clones, of which approximately 90% are seen a single time; less than 4.5% belongs to the top ten. The data belong to a study of blood T cell repertoires in COVID-19. Study-level information: Sources were T cells, B-cell-depleted T cells, or PBMCs; the material itself was cDNA or gDNA.

The gene calls are TRBV19 and TRBJ1-4; the D is unclear. The source material was PBMCs or T cells enriched from blood (not recorded which). The sequence was collected from a middle-aged man who had recovered from COVID-19. CDR3 protein: CASNHQNEKLFF. The CDR3 nucleotides are TGTGCCAGTAATCACCAGAATGAAAAACTGTTTTTT.